This record concerns one TCR beta chain sequence. Only in-frame clones appear in the TCRdb table, and some are missing; sequencing was by immunoSEQ multiplex PCR. This table has about 25,000 clones, approximately 70% appearing once. This sample is drawn from a study of PD-1 blockade in classical Hodgkin lymphoma. Across the whole study: The patients were dosed with nivolumab 3 mg/kg, infused intravenously every 2 weeks.

Time point: cycle 4 day 1 (C4D1), after 5 to 7 weeks of nivolumab. After autologous stem cell transplantation all patients relapsed, and prior brentuximab vedotin exposure differed between cohorts. The sequences come from peripheral blood mononuclear cells (PBMCs), collected before the fourth cycle of nivolumab. The receptor comes from a human donor with classical Hodgkin lymphoma.

Here the CDR3 DNA reads TGTGCCAGTAGTATTAGGTCTAGCAATCAGCCCCAGCATTTT. Its translation: CASSIRSSNQPQHF. V usage is TRBV19 and J usage is TRBJ1-5, with no clear D. Between the trimmed V and J ends, which lost 3 bases and 0 bases, there was a span of 6 bases. The CDR3 contains 14 residues. Germline V CDR1 and CDR2: LNHDA, SQIVND (reference sequence).